The clone carrying this T cell receptor beta chain was recorded a few times. The data are from a study of CD8 T cells in Susac syndrome. cDNA came from roughly 0.5 to 1 ug RNA primed by random hexamers. The immunoSEQ assay covered 54 Vbeta and 13 Jbeta segments for CDR3. MiXCR, applied by TCRdb to the immunoSEQ multiplex PCR reads, yields one record per CDR3 protein. The table lists roughly 190,000 distinct CDR3 sequences, over 85% of them singletons. The V and J ends lost 0 bases and 2 bases respectively, with 5 bases between them. The CDR3 totals 13 residues. From germline, CDR1 is SEHNR and CDR2 FQNEAQ (reference sequence). TCR beta from blood CD8+ and CD4+ T cells was sequenced. Controls matched for age and sex were healthy donors. Bulk CD8+ and CD4+ cells came from magnetic negative isolation; CD8+ TEMRA by FACS.

The sequence derives from a human donor in good health. The sequencing sample was made of CD4+ T cells from PBMCs. The chain joins TRBV7-9 to TRBJ2-7; no definite D call. CDR3 nucleotide sequence: TGTGCCAGCAGCTTAGCGGGTACCTACGAGCAGTACTTC. Amino acids: CASSLAGTYEQYF.